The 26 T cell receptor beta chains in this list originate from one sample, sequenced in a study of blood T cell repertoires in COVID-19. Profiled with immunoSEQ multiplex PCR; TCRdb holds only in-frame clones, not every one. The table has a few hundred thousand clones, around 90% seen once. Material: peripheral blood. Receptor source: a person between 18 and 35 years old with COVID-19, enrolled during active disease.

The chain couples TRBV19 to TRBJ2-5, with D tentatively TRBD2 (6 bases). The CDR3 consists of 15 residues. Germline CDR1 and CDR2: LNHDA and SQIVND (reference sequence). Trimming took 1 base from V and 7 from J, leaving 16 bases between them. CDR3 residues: CASSIVGTGKATQYF. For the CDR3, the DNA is TGTGCCAGTAGTATAGTGGGGACTGGGAAAGCGACCCAGTACTTC. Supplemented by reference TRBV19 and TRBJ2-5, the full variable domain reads DGGITQSPKYLFRKEGQNVTLSCEQNLNHDAMYWYRQDPGQGLRLIYYSQIVNDFQKGDIAEGYSVSREKKESFPLTVTSAQKNPTAFYLCASSIVGTGKATQYFGPGTRLLVL.

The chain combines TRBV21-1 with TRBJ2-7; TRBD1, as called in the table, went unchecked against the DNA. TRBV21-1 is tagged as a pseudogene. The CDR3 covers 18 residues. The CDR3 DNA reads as TGTGCCAGCAGCAATATAGGGACAGGGCATTTCCTCGGCTACGAGCAGTACTTC. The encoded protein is CASSNIGTGHFLGYEQYF.

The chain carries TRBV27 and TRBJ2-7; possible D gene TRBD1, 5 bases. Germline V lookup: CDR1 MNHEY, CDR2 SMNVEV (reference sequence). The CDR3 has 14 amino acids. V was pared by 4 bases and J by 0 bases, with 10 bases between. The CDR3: CASSSRQYSYEQYF. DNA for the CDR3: TGTGCCAGCAGTTCACGACAGTACTCCTACGAGCAGTACTTC.

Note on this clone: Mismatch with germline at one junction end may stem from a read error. The CDR3 bases are TGTGCTAGCAGCTTAGATCCTAGCCGCGAGCAGTACTTC. Its translation: CASSLDPSREQYF. The gene calls are TRBV7-7 and TRBJ2-7; D possibly corresponds to TRBD2 (5 bases). The V gene's germline CDR1 is SSHAT and CDR2 FNYEAQ (reference sequence). This CDR3 is built from 13 residues.

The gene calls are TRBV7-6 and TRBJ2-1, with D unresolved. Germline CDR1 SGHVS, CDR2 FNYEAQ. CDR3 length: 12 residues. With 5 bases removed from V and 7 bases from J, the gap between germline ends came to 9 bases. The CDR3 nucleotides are TGTGCCAGCAGCCATGTCGGGAATGAGCAGTTCTTC. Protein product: CASSHVGNEQFF.

CDR3 loop: CASSLGTGDQPQHF. The CDR3 DNA follows: TGTGCCAGCAGCTTAGGGACAGGGGATCAGCCCCAGCATTTT. V usage is TRBV7-9 and J usage is TRBJ1-5; TRBD1 aligns across 9 bases. From germline, CDR1 is SEHNR and CDR2 FQNEAQ (reference sequence). V gave up 1 base and J gave up 5 bases; unmatched junction bases: 0. This CDR3 has 14 residues. The full variable domain, with the rest looked up from reference TRBV7-9 and TRBJ1-5, is DTGVSQNPRHKITKRGQNVTFRCDPISEHNRLYWYRQTLGQGPEFLTYFQNEAQLEKSRLLSDRFSAERPKGSFSTLEIQRTEQGDSAMYLCASSLGTGDQPQHFGDGTRLSIL.

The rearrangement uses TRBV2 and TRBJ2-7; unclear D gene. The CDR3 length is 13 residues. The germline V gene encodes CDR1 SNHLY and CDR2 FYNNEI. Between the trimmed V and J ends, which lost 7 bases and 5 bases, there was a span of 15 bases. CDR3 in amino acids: CASTADISHEQYF. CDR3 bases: TGTGCCAGCACAGCCGACATTTCCCACGAGCAGTACTTC.

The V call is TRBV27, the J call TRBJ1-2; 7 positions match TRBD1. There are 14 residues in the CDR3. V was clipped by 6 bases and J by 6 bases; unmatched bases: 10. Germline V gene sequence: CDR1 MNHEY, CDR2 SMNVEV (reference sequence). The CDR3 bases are TGTGCCAGCAGCCTGACAGGGCTCTTGGATGGCTACACCTTC. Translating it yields CASSLTGLLDGYTF.

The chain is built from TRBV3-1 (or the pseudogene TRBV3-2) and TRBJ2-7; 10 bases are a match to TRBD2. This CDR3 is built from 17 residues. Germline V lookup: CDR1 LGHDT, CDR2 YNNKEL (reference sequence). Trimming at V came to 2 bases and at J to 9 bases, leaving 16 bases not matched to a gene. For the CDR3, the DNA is TGTGCCAGCAGCCAAATTGCGTCAAGCGGGAGGGTAACCGGGCAGTACTTC. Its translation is CASSQIASSGRVTGQYF.

CDR3: CASSEVPQGPWETQYF. The CDR3, as DNA: TGTGCCAGCAGTGAAGTGCCACAGGGGCCATGGGAGACCCAGTACTTC. The chain combines TRBV25-1 with TRBJ2-5; 7 bases are a match to TRBD1. The CDR3 runs to 16 residues. From germline, CDR1 is MGHDK and CDR2 SYGVNS. Unmatched junction bases numbered 11, after V lost 2 bases and J lost 5 bases.

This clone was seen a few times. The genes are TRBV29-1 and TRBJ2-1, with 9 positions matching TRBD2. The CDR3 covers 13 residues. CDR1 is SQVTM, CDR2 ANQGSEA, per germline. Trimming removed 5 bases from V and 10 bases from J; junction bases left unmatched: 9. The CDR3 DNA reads TGCAGCGTTCGGCGGGAGGGGCTACAAGAGCAGTTCTTC. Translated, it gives CSVRREGLQEQFF.

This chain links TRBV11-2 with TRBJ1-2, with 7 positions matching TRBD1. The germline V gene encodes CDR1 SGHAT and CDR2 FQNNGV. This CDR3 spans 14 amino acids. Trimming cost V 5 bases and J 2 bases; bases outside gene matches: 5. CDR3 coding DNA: TGTGCCAGCAGCCCCGTGGGACAGAACTATGGCTACACCTTC. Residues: CASSPVGQNYGYTF.

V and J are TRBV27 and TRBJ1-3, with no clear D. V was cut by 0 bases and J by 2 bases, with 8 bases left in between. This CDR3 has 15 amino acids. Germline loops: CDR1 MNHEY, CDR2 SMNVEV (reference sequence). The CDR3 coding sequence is TGTGCCAGCAGTTTATCCCGGGTACCTGGAAACACCATATATTTT. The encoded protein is CASSLSRVPGNTIYF.

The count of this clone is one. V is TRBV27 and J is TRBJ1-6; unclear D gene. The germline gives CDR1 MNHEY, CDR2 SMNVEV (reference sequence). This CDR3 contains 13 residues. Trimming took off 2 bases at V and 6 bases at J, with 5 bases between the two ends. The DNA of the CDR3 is TGTGCCAGCAGTTTAGGAGTTAATTCACCCCTCCACTTT. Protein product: CASSLGVNSPLHF.

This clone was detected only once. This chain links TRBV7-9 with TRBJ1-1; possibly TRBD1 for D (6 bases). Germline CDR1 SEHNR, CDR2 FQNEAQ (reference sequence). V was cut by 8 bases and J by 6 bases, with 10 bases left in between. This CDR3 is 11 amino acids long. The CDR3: CASSGEPEAFF. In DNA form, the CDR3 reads TGTGCCAGCTCAGGGGAGCCTGAAGCTTTCTTT.

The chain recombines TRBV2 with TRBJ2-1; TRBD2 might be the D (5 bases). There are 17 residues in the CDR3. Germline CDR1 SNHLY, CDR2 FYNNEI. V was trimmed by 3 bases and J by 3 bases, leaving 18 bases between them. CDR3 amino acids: CASSDPGNGLIYNEQFF. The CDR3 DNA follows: TGTGCCAGCAGTGATCCGGGAAACGGATTAATCTACAATGAGCAGTTCTTC.

This chain's CDR3 is CASSQRTATYGYTF. DNA of the CDR3: TGCGCCAGCAGCCAACGGACAGCAACCTATGGCTACACCTTC. J is TRBJ1-2 and V is TRBV4-3; the D gene is possibly TRBD1 (6 bases). With 2 bases removed from V and 4 bases from J, the gap between germline ends came to 11 bases. Per the germline V gene, CDR1 is LGHNA and CDR2 is YSLEER. The CDR3 runs to 14 residues.

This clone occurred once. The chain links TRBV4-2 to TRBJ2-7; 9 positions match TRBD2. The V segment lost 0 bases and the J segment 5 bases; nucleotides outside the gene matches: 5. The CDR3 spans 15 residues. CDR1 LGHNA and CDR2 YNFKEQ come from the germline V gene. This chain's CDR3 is CASSQDRAGGDEQYF. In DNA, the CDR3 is TGTGCCAGCAGCCAAGATCGTGCGGGGGGGGACGAGCAGTACTTC.

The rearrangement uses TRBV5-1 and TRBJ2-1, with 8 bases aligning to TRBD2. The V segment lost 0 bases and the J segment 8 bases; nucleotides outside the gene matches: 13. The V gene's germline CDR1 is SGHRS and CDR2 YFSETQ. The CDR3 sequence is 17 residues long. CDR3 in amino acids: CASSLGYSGAGGDEQFF. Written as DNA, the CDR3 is TGCGCCAGCAGCTTGGGTTACAGTGGGGCGGGGGGCGATGAGCAGTTCTTC.

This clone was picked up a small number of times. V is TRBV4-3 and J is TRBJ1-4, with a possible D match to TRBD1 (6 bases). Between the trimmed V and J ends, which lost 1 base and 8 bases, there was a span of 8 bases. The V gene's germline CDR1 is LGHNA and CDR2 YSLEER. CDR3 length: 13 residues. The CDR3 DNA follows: TGCGCCAGCAGCCAAGCCCAGGGGGAAAAACTGTTTTTT. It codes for CASSQAQGEKLFF.

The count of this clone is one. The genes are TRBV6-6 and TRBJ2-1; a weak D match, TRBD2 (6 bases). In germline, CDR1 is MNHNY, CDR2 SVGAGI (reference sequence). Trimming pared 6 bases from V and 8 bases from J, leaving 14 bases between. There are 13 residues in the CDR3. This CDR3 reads CASRPFSGHEQFF. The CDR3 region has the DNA TGTGCCAGCAGACCTTTTAGCGGCCATGAGCAGTTCTTC.

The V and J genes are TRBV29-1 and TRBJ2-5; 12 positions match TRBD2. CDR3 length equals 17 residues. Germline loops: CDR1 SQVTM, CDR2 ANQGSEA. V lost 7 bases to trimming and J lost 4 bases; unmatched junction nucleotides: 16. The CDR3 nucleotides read TGCAGCGGGGCTGTGCCTAGCGGGAGGGCCCTTGGAGAGACCCAGTACTTC. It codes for CSGAVPSGRALGETQYF.

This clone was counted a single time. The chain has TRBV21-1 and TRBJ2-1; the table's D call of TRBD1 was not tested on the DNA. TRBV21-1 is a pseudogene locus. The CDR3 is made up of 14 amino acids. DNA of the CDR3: TGTGCCAGCAGCCAGGGGGCGCCCCAGAATGAGCAGTTCTTC. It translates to CASSQGAPQNEQFF.

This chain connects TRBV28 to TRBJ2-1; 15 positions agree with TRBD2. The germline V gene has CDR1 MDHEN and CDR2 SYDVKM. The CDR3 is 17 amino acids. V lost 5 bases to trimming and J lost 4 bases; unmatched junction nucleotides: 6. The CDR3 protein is CASSPRTSGRAYNEQFF. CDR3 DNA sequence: TGTGCCAGCAGTCCCCGGACTAGCGGGAGGGCGTACAATGAGCAGTTCTTC.

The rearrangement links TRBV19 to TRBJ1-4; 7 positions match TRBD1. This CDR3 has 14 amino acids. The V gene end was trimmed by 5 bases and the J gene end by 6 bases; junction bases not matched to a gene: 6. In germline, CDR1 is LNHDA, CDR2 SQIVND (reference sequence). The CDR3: CASSRRTGDEKLFF. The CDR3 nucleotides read TGTGCCAGTAGTCGAAGGACAGGAGATGAAAAACTGTTTTTT.

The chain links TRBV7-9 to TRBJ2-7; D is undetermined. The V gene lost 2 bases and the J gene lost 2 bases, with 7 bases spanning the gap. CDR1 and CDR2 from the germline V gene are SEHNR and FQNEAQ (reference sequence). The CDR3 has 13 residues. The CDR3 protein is CASSLRTTYEQYF. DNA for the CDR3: TGTGCCAGCAGCTTAAGAACAACCTACGAGCAGTACTTC.